These 5 T cell receptor beta chains were all obtained from the same sample, sequenced in a study of blood T cell repertoires in COVID-19. Profiled with immunoSEQ multiplex PCR; TCRdb holds only in-frame clones, not every one. The table shows some 270,000 clones, with around 89% occurring only once. Sequencing used peripheral blood. The source is an older woman with COVID-19, enrolled during active disease.

The chain joins TRBV5-1 to TRBJ2-1, with D tentatively TRBD1 (6 bases). The germline CDR1 and CDR2 sequences are SGHRS and YFSETQ. This CDR3 is built from 15 residues. V lost 5 bases, J lost 6 bases, and 18 bases lay in between. CDR3 DNA: TGCGCCAGCAGGCAGGCAGGGGCGCTAGCCAATGAGCAGTTCTTC. It translates to CASRQAGALANEQFF.

The chain has TRBV7-8 and TRBJ2-3; no clear D. The CDR3 contains 12 residues. The V end was cut by 5 bases, the J end by 3 bases, with 6 bases between. Germline-derived CDR1 and CDR2 are SGHVS and FQNEAQ. CDR3: CASSLYTDTQYF. The CDR3 nucleotides read TGTGCCAGCAGCCTATATACAGATACGCAGTATTTT.

This chain uses TRBV11-2 with TRBJ2-7, with 8 bases aligning to TRBD1. The V gene end was trimmed by 4 bases and the J gene end by 4 bases; junction bases not matched to a gene: 6. Germline V lookup: CDR1 SGHAT, CDR2 FQNNGV. CDR3 length equals 14 residues. CDR3 amino acids: CASSSGQGRYEQYF. The CDR3 bases are TGTGCCAGCAGCTCCGGACAGGGACGGTACGAGCAGTACTTC.

This clone appeared a single time. The chain links TRBV30 to TRBJ2-1, with D uncertain. The CDR3 consists of 13 residues. With 1 base removed from V and 9 bases from J, the gap between germline ends came to 13 bases. CDR1 and CDR2 (germline): GTSNPN, SVGIG (reference sequence). CDR3 protein: CAWSELFYGEQFF. CDR3 sequence (DNA): TGTGCCTGGAGTGAACTATTTTACGGTGAGCAGTTCTTC.

This sequence joins TRBV7-2 and TRBJ2-1; D is perhaps TRBD2 (5 bases). The V and J ends lost 5 bases and 4 bases respectively, with 18 bases between them. From germline, CDR1 is SGHTA and CDR2 FQGNSA. The CDR3 length is 16 residues. Written as DNA, the CDR3 is TGTGCCAGCAGCGCGGGCGTTGGGAGATTTTACAATGAGCAGTTCTTC. It yields the protein CASSAGVGRFYNEQFF.